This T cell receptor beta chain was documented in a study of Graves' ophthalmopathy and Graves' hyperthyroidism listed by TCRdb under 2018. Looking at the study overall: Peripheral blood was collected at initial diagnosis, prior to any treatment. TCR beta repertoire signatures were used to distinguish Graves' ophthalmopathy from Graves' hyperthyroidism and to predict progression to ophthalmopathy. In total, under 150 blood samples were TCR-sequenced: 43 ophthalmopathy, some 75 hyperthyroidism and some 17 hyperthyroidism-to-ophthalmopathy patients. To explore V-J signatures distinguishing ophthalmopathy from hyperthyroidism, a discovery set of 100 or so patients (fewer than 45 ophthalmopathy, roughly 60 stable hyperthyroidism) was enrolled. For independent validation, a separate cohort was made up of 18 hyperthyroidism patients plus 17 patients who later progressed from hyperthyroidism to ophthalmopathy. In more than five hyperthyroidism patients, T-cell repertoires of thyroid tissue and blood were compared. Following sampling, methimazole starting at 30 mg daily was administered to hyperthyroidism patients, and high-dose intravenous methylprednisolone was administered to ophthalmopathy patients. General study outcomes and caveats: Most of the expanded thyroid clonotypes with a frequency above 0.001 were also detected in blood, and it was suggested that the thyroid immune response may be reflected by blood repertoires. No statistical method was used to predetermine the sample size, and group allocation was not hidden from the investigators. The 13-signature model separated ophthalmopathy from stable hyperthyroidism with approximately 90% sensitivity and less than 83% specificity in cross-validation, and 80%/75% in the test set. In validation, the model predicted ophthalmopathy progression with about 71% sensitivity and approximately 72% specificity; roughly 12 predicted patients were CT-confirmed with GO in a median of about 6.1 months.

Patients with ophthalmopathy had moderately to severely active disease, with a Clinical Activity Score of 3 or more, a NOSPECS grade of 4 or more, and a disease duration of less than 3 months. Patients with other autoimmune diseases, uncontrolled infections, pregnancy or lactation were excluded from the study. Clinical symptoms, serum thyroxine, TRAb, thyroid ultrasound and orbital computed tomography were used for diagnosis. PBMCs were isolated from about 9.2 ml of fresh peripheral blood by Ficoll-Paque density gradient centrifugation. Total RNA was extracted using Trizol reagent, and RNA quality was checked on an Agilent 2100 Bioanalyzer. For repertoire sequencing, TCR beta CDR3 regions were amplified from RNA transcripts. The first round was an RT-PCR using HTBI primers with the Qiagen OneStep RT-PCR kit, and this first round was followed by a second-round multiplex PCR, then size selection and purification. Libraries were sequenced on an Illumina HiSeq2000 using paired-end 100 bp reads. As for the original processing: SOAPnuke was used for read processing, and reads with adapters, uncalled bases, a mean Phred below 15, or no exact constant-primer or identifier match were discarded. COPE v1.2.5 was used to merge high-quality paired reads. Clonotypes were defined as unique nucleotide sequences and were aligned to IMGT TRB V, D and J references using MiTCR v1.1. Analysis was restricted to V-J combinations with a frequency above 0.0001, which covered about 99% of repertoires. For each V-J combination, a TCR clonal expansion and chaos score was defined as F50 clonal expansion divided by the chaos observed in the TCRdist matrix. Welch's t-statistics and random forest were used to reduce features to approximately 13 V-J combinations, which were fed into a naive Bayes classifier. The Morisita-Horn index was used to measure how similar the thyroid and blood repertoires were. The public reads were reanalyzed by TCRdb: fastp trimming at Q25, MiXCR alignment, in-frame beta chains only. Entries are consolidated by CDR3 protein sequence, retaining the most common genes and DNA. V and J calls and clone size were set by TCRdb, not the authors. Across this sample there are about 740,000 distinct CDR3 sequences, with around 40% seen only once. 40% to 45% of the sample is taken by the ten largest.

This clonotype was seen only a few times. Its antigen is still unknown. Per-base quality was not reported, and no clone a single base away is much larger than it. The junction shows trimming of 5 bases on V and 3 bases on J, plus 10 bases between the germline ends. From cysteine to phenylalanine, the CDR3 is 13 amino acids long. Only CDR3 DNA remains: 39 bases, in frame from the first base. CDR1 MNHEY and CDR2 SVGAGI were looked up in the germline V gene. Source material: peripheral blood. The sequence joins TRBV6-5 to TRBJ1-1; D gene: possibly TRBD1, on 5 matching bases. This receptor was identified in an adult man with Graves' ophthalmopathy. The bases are TGTGCCAGCAGTCCGTCGGGGGACACTGAAGCTTTCTTT. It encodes CASSPSGDTEAFF.